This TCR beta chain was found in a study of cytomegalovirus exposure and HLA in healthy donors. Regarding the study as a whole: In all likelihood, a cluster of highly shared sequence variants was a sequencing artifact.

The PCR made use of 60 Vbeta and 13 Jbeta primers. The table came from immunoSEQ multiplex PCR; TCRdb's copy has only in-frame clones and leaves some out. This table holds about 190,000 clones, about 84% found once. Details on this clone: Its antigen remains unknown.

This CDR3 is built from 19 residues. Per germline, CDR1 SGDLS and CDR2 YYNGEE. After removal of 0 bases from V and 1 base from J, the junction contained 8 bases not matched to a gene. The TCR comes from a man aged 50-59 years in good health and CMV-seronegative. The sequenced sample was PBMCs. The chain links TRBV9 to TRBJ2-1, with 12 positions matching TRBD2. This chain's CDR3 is CASSVALAGGLLSYNEQFF. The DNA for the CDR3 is TGTGCCAGCAGCGTAGCGCTAGCGGGGGGGCTACTTTCCTACAATGAGCAGTTCTTC.